Below, 17 T cell receptor beta chains from the same sample are listed, as sequenced in a study of shared clonotypes between healthy human individuals. Produced via immunoSEQ multiplex PCR; TCRdb's table is partial and in-frame only. Among approximately 2.1 million clones listed, approximately 95% were seen once. The sequencing input was naive CD4+ T cells from PBMCs. Subset defined: CD45RA+ positively selected. The receptors originated from a man younger than 35 in good health. Some clones in this sample may be carry-over from other donors' samples.

This chain links TRBV10-3 with TRBJ2-7; 8 bases map to TRBD2. Per germline, CDR1 ENHRY and CDR2 SYGVKD. This CDR3 is built from 15 residues. The junction had 4 bases not matched to a gene; V was cut back by 2 bases and J by 1 base. The CDR3 bases are TGTGCCATCAGTGAGCCCGGGACTAGTTCCTACGAGCAGTACTTC. Translation gives CAISEPGTSSYEQYF.

This clone has just one count. The rearrangement links TRBV7-3 to TRBJ2-7; 11 bases are shared with TRBD1. The CDR3 length is 15 residues. Germline CDR1 is SGHTA and CDR2 is FQGTGA. J gave up 3 bases and V 3 bases, and 4 bases lay outside the gene matches. DNA of the CDR3: TGTGCCAGCAGCTTCACCGGGACAGGGGGCTACGAGCAGTACTTC. Translating it yields CASSFTGTGGYEQYF.

The genes are TRBV7-8 and TRBJ2-7; D might be TRBD1 (6 bases). The length of the CDR3 is 16 residues. Looked up from germline, CDR1 is SGHVS and CDR2 is FQNEAQ. Trimming pared 8 bases from V and 6 bases from J, leaving 26 bases between. Here the CDR3 DNA reads TGTGCCAGCCGCCAAAGGGGCGGTGGACAGTCTGCCGAGCAGTACTTC. This gives the protein CASRQRGGGQSAEQYF.

The J gene is TRBJ2-2, the V gene TRBV7-3; D possibly matches TRBD1 or TRBD2 (5 bases each). V shed 4 bases and J shed 1 base, with 7 bases lying between them. CDR3 size: 14 residues. CDR1 SGHTA and CDR2 FQGTGA come from the germline V gene. This CDR3 is CASSWGKNTGELFF. The CDR3 DNA reads TGTGCCAGCAGCTGGGGGAAGAACACCGGGGAGCTGTTTTTT.

This chain uses TRBV6-1 with TRBJ1-4; no clear D gene. CDR1 is MNHNS and CDR2 is SASEGT in the germline V gene. CDR3 length: 14 amino acids. V was shortened by 6 bases and J by 0 bases, with 8 bases between the two germline ends. The CDR3 bases are TGTGCCAGCAGCGGTCAGACAACTAATGAAAAACTGTTTTTT. Its protein product is CASSGQTTNEKLFF.

The gene calls are TRBV5-4 and TRBJ2-6; D is ambiguous. The CDR3 has 15 amino acids. The germline gives CDR1 SGHNT, CDR2 YYREEE (reference sequence). V was cut by 1 base and J by 0 bases, with 5 bases left in between. CDR3 protein: CASSLPRSGANVLTF. The DNA of the CDR3 is TGTGCCAGCAGCTTGCCCCGCTCTGGGGCCAACGTCCTGACTTTC.

The J gene is TRBJ2-7, the V gene TRBV10-3, with 7 bases identical to TRBD1. J gave up 4 bases and V 10 bases, and 16 bases lay outside the gene matches. Germline CDR1 reads ENHRY; CDR2 reads SYGVKD. This CDR3 comprises 15 residues. CDR3 in DNA: TGTGCCACGCAATCGACAGGGTCAAACGTTTACGAGCAGTACTTC. Its translation is CATQSTGSNVYEQYF.

Turning to this clone: The identical CDR3 is also encoded by other nucleotide sequences in the sample. The chain is built from TRBV18 and TRBJ2-3; no firm D call. The CDR3 length is 14 residues. CDR1 and CDR2 (germline): KGHSH, LQKENI. Trimming cost V 3 bases and J 0 bases, with 7 bases left between them. The DNA for the CDR3 is TGTGCCAGCTCACCGACCGGTAGCACAGATACGCAGTATTTT. This codes for CASSPTGSTDTQYF. The full variable domain, with the rest looked up from reference TRBV18 and TRBJ2-3, is NAGVMQNPRHLVRRRGQEARLRCSPMKGHSHVYWYRQLPEEGLKFMVYLQKENIIDESGMPKERFSAEFPKEGPSILRIQQVVRGDSAAYFCASSPTGSTDTQYFGPGTRLTVL.

A word on this clone: Other DNA sequences in the same sample also yield this CDR3. The V call is TRBV18, the J call TRBJ2-7; 9 bases match TRBD1. V gave up 6 bases and J gave up 2 bases; unmatched junction bases: 5. The V gene's germline CDR1 is KGHSH and CDR2 LQKENI. CDR3 size: 14 residues. The CDR3 sequence: CASSPGTGTYEQYF. The DNA of the CDR3 is TGTGCCAGCTCTCCCGGGACAGGGACCTACGAGCAGTACTTC.

This clone appeared a few times. The chain recombines TRBV29-1 with TRBJ1-2; 10 nucleotides line up with TRBD1. The V and J ends lost 4 bases and 9 bases, in that order; junction bases with no gene match: 8. The CDR3 has 13 residues. Germline V lookup: CDR1 SQVTM, CDR2 ANQGSEA. The CDR3 bases are TGCAGCGTTGGGTACCCGGGACAGGGGCGCTACACCTTC. It codes for CSVGYPGQGRYTF.

The chain uses TRBV10-1 and TRBJ1-4; no definite D call. The CDR3 is 13 amino acids. Germline lookup yields CDR1 WNHNN and CDR2 SYGVQD (reference sequence). The germline V and J ends were trimmed by 4 bases and 5 bases, with 8 bases remaining between them. The CDR3 here is CASSGRRNEKLFF. The CDR3 DNA is TGCGCCAGCAGTGGCCGGAGAAATGAAAAACTGTTTTTT.

Points on this clone: Additional DNA sequences in this sample encode the identical CDR3. The chain combines TRBV9 with TRBJ2-7, with TRBD1 identical over 10 bases. The germline CDR1 and CDR2 sequences are SGDLS and YYNGEE. This CDR3 is built from 15 residues. J gave up 4 bases and V 0 bases, and 4 bases lay outside the gene matches. Written as DNA, the CDR3 is TGTGCCAGCAGCGTAGGAGGGACAGGGGCTTACGAGCAGTACTTC. Translation: CASSVGGTGAYEQYF.

The chain carries TRBV28 and TRBJ1-4; 12 nucleotides match TRBD1. The CDR3 runs to 17 residues. CDR1 is MDHEN, CDR2 SYDVKM, per germline. The ends lost 3 bases at V and 16 bases at J; junction bases unmatched: 18. The CDR3 here is CASSFGTGGLSGGNPFF. In DNA form, the CDR3 reads TGTGCCAGCAGTTTTGGGACAGGGGGCCTTAGTGGAGGAAATCCGTTTTTT. The full variable domain, with the rest looked up from reference TRBV28 and TRBJ1-4, is DVKVTQSSRYLVKRTGEKVFLECVQDMDHENMFWYRQDPGLGLRLIYFSYDVKMKEKGDIPEGYSVSREKKERFSLILESASTNQTSMYLCASSFGTGGLSGGNPFFGSGTQLSVL.

The gene calls are TRBV6-5 and TRBJ1-4; the D is unclear. CDR3 size: 16 residues. Germline V gene data show CDR1 as MNHEY and CDR2 as SVGAGI. With 4 bases removed from V and 8 bases from J, the gap between germline ends came to 20 bases. The CDR3 DNA reads as TGTGCCAGCAGTTCGTATAGTGCGGGTGCTAGCGAAAAACTGTTTTTT. This sequence encodes CASSSYSAGASEKLFF.

The gene calls are TRBV7-9 and TRBJ1-1; 7 bases are shared with TRBD1. Germline lookup yields CDR1 SEHNR and CDR2 FQNEAQ (reference sequence). V shed 1 base and J 10 bases; nucleotides not matched to a gene: 12. The CDR3 is made up of 15 amino acids. Here the CDR3 reads CASSLGTGQIRAAFF. The CDR3 bases are TGTGCCAGCAGCTTAGGGACAGGCCAAATAAGGGCAGCTTTCTTT. The whole variable domain, filled in from reference TRBV7-9 and TRBJ1-1, reads DTGVSQNPRHKITKRGQNVTFRCDPISEHNRLYWYRQTLGQGPEFLTYFQNEAQLEKSRLLSDRFSAERPKGSFSTLEIQRTEQGDSAMYLCASSLGTGQIRAAFFGQGTRLTVV.

Comments on this clone: This specimen includes other DNA sequences encoding the same CDR3. The chain has TRBV18 and TRBJ2-7, with D maybe TRBD1 (5 bases). Germline CDR1 reads KGHSH; CDR2 reads LQKENI. V was pared by 2 bases and J by 3 bases, with 11 bases between. This CDR3 region has 14 residues. The CDR3 bases are TGTGCCAGCTCACCAGATCGGACAATCTACGAGCAGTACTTC. It encodes CASSPDRTIYEQYF.

The chain uses TRBV18 and TRBJ2-1; the D gene is possibly TRBD2 (5 bases). V gave up 3 bases and J gave up 1 base, with 10 bases separating them. The CDR3 sequence is 15 residues long. Germline CDR1 and CDR2: KGHSH and LQKENI. The CDR3: CASSPSADSYNEQFF. Here the CDR3 DNA reads TGTGCCAGCTCACCTAGCGCCGATTCCTACAATGAGCAGTTCTTC.